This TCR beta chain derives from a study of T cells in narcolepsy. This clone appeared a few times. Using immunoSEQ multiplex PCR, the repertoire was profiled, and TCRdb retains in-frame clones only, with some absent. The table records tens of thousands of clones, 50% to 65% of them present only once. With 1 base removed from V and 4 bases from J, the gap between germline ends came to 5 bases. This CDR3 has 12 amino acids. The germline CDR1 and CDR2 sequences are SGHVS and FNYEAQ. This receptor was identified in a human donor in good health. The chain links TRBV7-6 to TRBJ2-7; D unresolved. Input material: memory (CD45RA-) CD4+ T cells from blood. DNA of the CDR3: TGTGCCAGCAGCTTAGGGGATTACGAGCAGTACTTC. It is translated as CASSLGDYEQYF.